This T cell receptor (beta chain) stems from a study of memory B cells and T cells in multiple sclerosis. Study outcomes and limitations: Clone-set sizes differed between compartments, so shared clonotype counts needed normalization.

Regarding this clone: What it recognizes is unknown.

Only in-frame clones appear in the TCRdb table, and some are missing; sequencing was by immunoSEQ multiplex PCR. The data hold over 10,000 clones, with just under 85% observed a single time. V dropped 0 bases and J dropped 4 bases, with 5 bases sitting between them. This CDR3 is built from 13 residues. Germline CDR1 reads SGHDT; CDR2 reads YYEEEE. CFSE-dim autoproliferating and CFSE-high non-proliferating T cells from unstimulated culture were sequenced separately. Replicate wells were pooled after approximately 7 days of stimulus-free culture of approximately 5x10^7 CFSE-labeled PBMCs. PBMCs were labeled with 0.5 uM CFSE and cultured without exogenous stimuli.

V gene TRBV5-6 combines with J gene TRBJ1-5, with D unclear. Sequenced sample: PBMCs from blood kept in culture. This TCR was recovered from a human donor with multiple sclerosis. Here the CDR3 DNA reads TGTGCCAGCAGCTTGGCCGGGAATCAGCCCCAGCATTTT. Encoded protein: CASSLAGNQPQHF. Drawing the rest from reference TRBV5-6 and TRBJ1-5, the complete variable domain is DAGVTQSPTHLIKTRGQQVTLRCSPKSGHDTVSWYQQALGQGPQFIFQYYEEEERQRGNFPDRFSGHQFPNYSSELNVNALLLGDSALYLCASSLAGNQPQHFGDGTRLSIL.